This T cell receptor (beta chain) derives from a study of identical twins. Every one of the donors was a healthy Caucasian. TCRdb independently ran MiXCR on the 5' RACE reads; one entry per CDR3 protein. Of 450,000 or so distinct CDR3 sequences in the sample, 14% were seen once. This sample was also put to use in a study of yellow fever vaccine responses in identical twins.

The sample taken for sequencing was CD4+ T cells sorted from blood. The clonotype was recovered from a woman aged 18-35 years in good health.

CDR3 DNA: TGTGCCAGTAGTAAGCGGGAGGTACCTAAGCAGTTCTTC. Its translation: CASSKREVPKQFF. J is TRBJ2-1 and V is TRBV19; 9 nucleotides agree with TRBD2. Germline-derived CDR1 and CDR2 are LNHDA and SQIVND (reference sequence). This CDR3 has 13 amino acids. V shed 4 bases, J shed 11 bases, and the junction held 6 bases outside the gene matches.